Listed below are T cell receptor beta chains from one sample, sequenced in a study of blood T cell repertoires in COVID-19. Some clones are missing from TCRdb's copy, which holds only in-frame ones; the method was immunoSEQ multiplex PCR. This table holds 80,000 to 95,000 clones, around 87% found once. Sequenced material: peripheral blood. The source of these receptors is a human donor in a cohort sampled during active COVID-19. Each CDR3 is given with its conserved first and last residue. The D gene is left open where the match is weak. A row's size may be missing; if present it is once, few, many or a size class.

cdr3_length j_call clone_size d_call v_call cdr3_aa cdr3_nt
15 TRBJ2-5 NA TRBD2 TRBV27 CASRPWTSGGRAVYF TGTGCCAGCAGACCTTGGACTAGCGGGGGCCGGGCTGTGTACTTC
11 TRBJ2-7 NA TRBD1 TRBV12-3/TRBV12-4 CASKNRGEQYF TGTGCCAGCAAAAACAGGGGCGAGCAGTACTTC
15 TRBJ1-1 NA NA TRBV19 CASSIMGRRDTEAFF TGTGCCAGTAGTATAATGGGGCGCCGGGACACTGAAGCTTTCTTT
19 TRBJ2-2 NA TRBD2 TRBV7-9 CASSLVRTSGGTNTGELFF TGTGCCAGCAGCTTAGTGCGGACTAGCGGGGGGACGAACACCGGGGAGCTGTTTTTT
16 TRBJ1-4 NA NA TRBV5-1 CASSLVAGLTNEKLFF TGCGCCAGCAGCTTGGTCGCTGGGCTAACTAATGAAAAACTGTTTTTT
14 TRBJ1-4 once TRBD1 TRBV7-2 CASSARTGLEKLFF TGTGCCAGCAGCGCCAGGACAGGGCTCGAAAAACTGTTTTTT
15 TRBJ2-5 NA TRBD2 TRBV7-2 CASSLVGTSVETQYF TGTGCCAGCAGCTTAGTCGGGACTAGCGTCGAGACCCAGTACTTC
16 TRBJ2-7 NA TRBD1 TRBV14 CASSHIQGAYAYEQYF TGTGCCAGCAGCCACATTCAGGGGGCGTACGCCTACGAGCAGTACTTC
12 TRBJ2-1 NA NA TRBV29-1 CSELRGGYEQFF TGCAGCGAGCTCAGGGGAGGGTATGAGCAGTTCTTC
14 TRBJ1-1 NA NA TRBV5-4 CASSLDRSTTEAFF TGTGCCAGCAGCTTGGACCGAAGCACCACTGAAGCTTTCTTT
14 TRBJ1-1 NA NA TRBV7-2 CASSLASGNTEAFF TGTGCCAGCAGCTTAGCGTCAGGGAACACTGAAGCTTTCTTT
15 TRBJ1-2 NA TRBD1 TRBV7-9 CASSSTGGAGYGYTF TGTGCCAGCAGCTCTACAGGGGGCGCGGGCTATGGCTACACCTTC
17 TRBJ1-6 few NA TRBV19 CASSMYSRSSYNSPLHF TGTGCCAGTAGTATGTACAGTCGAAGCTCCTATAATTCACCCCTCCACTTT
12 TRBJ2-7 few TRBD1 TRBV12-3/TRBV12-4 CASRDRGHEQYF TGTGCCAGCAGGGACAGGGGACACGAGCAGTACTTC
14 TRBJ1-6 few NA TRBV7-3 CASSFRRAGSPLHF TGTGCCAGCAGCTTCCGGCGGGCCGGGTCACCCCTCCACTTT
15 TRBJ2-1 NA TRBD1 TRBV11-2 CASSLRDRAVDEQFF TGTGCCAGCAGCTTAAGGGACAGGGCAGTCGATGAGCAGTTCTTC
16 TRBJ2-5 NA NA TRBV5-6 CASSLGVSGPQETQYF TGTGCCAGCAGCTTGGGTGTCAGCGGGCCACAAGAGACCCAGTACTTC
13 TRBJ2-3 NA TRBD2 TRBV5-1 CASTTSVTDTQYF TGCGCCAGCACCACTAGCGTTACAGATACGCAGTATTTT
14 TRBJ1-1 NA NA TRBV5-6 CASSADRLLAEAFF TGTGCCAGCAGCGCCGACAGACTGCTCGCTGAAGCTTTCTTT
15 TRBJ2-2 NA TRBD2 TRBV5-1 CASSLEVRGTGELFF TGCGCCAGCAGCTTGGAGGTGCGGGGGACCGGGGAGCTGTTTTTT
14 TRBJ1-1 NA NA TRBV12-5 CASGASGPNTEAFF TGTGCTAGTGGCGCCAGCGGACCGAACACTGAAGCTTTCTTT
16 TRBJ2-5 NA TRBD2 TRBV9 CASSTPTSGGQETQYF TGTGCCAGCAGCACCCCAACTAGCGGGGGGCAAGAGACCCAGTACTTC
14 TRBJ1-2 NA NA TRBV3-1/TRBV3-2 CASSRGSEAYGYTF TGTGCCAGCAGCCGCGGCTCTGAGGCCTATGGCTACACCTTC
13 TRBJ1-6 NA NA TRBV18 CASSPDEDSPLHF TGTGCCAGCTCACCAGATGAGGATTCACCCCTCCACTTT
14 TRBJ2-7 NA NA TRBV11-1 CASSPPGQTYEQYF TGTGCCAGCAGCCCGCCGGGACAAACCTACGAGCAGTACTTC
17 TRBJ2-5 NA TRBD1 TRBV7-2 CASSRRGTGALQETQYF TGTGCCAGCAGCCGCCGTGGAACAGGGGCCCTTCAAGAGACCCAGTACTTC
15 TRBJ2-2 NA TRBD1 TRBV9 CASTRGQRNTGELFF TGTGCCAGCACCCGGGGACAGAGGAACACCGGGGAGCTGTTTTTT
15 TRBJ1-4 NA NA TRBV5-1 CASSLRQNGHGKLFF TGCGCCAGCAGCTTGCGGCAGAACGGACATGGAAAACTGTTTTTT
16 TRBJ2-2 NA TRBD1 TRBV5-1 CASSPQTGRDTGELFF TGCGCCAGCAGCCCTCAGACAGGGCGGGACACCGGGGAGCTGTTTTTT
12 TRBJ2-7 NA NA TRBV12-3/TRBV12-4 CASTFRPHEQYF TGTGCCAGCACTTTCAGGCCCCACGAGCAGTACTTC
15 TRBJ1-5 few NA TRBV4-3 CASSQEATSSRPQHF TGCGCCAGCAGCCAAGAAGCCACCTCTTCTCGGCCCCAGCATTTT
17 TRBJ2-5 NA NA TRBV7-2 CASSAFPRGPVGETQYF TGTGCCAGCAGCGCCTTCCCCAGGGGCCCCGTTGGGGAGACCCAGTACTTC
18 TRBJ2-1 NA TRBD2 TRBV6-1 CASSVLHGGVSSYNEQFF TGTGCCAGCAGTGTTTTACACGGGGGGGTTAGCTCCTACAATGAGCAGTTCTTC
11 TRBJ2-7 few TRBD1 TRBV5-8 CASYPGGEQYF TGTGCCAGCTACCCAGGGGGCGAGCAGTACTTC
15 TRBJ1-5 once NA TRBV30 CAWSPGRGSNQPQHF TGTGCCTGGAGTCCGGGGCGGGGGAGCAATCAGCCCCAGCATTTT
13 TRBJ2-1 once TRBD2 TRBV18 CASSHGGYNEQFF TGTGCCAGCTCACACGGGGGGTACAATGAGCAGTTCTTC
11 TRBJ1-1 NA NA TRBV7-8 CASSLGVEAFF TGTGCCAGCAGCTTAGGAGTTGAAGCTTTCTTT
15 TRBJ2-1 NA TRBD2 TRBV7-2 CASSLPSGARREQFF TGTGCCAGCAGCTTACCTAGCGGGGCCCGACGGGAGCAGTTCTTC
14 TRBJ2-1 once TRBD2 TRBV11-2 CASRTSGGANEQFF TGTGCCAGCAGGACTAGCGGGGGGGCCAATGAGCAGTTCTTC
14 TRBJ1-4 NA NA TRBV6-5 CASSETVFDEKLFF TGTGCCAGCAGCGAGACAGTCTTCGATGAAAAACTGTTTTTT
16 TRBJ1-2 NA NA TRBV30 CAWKGLKGVVNYGYTF TGTGCCTGGAAGGGGCTAAAAGGGGTCGTAAACTATGGCTACACCTTC